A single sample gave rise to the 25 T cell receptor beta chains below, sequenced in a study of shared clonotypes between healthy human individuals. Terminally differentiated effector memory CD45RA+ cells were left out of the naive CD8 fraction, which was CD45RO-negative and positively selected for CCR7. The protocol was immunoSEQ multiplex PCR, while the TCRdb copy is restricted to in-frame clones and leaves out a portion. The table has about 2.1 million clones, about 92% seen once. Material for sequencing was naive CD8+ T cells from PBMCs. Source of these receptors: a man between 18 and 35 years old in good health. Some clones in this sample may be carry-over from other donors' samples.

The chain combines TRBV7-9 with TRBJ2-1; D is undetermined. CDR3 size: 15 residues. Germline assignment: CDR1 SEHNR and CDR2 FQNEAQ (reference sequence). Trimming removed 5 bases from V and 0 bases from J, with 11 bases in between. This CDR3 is CASSQGPGSYNEQFF. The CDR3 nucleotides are TGTGCCAGCAGCCAAGGACCGGGCTCCTACAATGAGCAGTTCTTC.

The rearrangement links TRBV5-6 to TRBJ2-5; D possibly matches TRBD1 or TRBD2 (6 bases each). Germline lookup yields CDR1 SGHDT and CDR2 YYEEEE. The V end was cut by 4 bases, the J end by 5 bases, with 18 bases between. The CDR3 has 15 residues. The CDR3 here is CASSLIWGAEETQYF. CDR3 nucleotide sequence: TGTGCCAGCAGCCTAATATGGGGGGCCGAGGAGACCCAGTACTTC.

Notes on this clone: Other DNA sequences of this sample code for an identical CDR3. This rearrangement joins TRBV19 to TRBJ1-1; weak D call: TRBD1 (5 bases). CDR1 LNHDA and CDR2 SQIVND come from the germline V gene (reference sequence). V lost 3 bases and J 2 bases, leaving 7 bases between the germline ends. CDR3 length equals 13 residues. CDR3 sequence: CASSIGQNTEAFF. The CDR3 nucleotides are TGTGCCAGTAGTATCGGACAAAACACTGAAGCTTTCTTT.

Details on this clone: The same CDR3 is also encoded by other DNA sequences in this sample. The CDR3 DNA is TGTGCCAGCAGCCTCGGGACAGGGAATGAGCAGTTCTTC. Amino acids: CASSLGTGNEQFF. The chain is built from TRBV7-3 and TRBJ2-1, with 9 bases aligning to TRBD1. The length of the CDR3 is 13 residues. The V segment lost 5 bases and the J segment 7 bases; nucleotides outside the gene matches: 3. The germline V gene has CDR1 SGHTA and CDR2 FQGTGA.

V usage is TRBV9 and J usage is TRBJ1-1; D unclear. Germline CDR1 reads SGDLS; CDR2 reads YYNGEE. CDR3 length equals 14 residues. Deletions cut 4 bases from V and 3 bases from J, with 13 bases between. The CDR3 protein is CASSYDTGYTEAFF. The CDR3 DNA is TGTGCCAGCAGCTACGACACTGGATACACTGAAGCTTTCTTT.

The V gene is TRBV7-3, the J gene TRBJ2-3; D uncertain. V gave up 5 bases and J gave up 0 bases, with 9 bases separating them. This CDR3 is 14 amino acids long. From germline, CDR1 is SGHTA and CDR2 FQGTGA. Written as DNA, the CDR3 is TGTGCCAGCAGCGCCCTGGGGAGCACAGATACGCAGTATTTT. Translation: CASSALGSTDTQYF.

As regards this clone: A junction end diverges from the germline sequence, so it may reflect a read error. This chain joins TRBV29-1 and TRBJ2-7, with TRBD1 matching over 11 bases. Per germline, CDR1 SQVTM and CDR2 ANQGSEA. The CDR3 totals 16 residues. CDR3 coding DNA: TGCAGCGCTGAAGGTTTGTCGGGACAGGGGGCCTACGAGCAGTACTTC. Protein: CSAEGLSGQGAYEQYF.

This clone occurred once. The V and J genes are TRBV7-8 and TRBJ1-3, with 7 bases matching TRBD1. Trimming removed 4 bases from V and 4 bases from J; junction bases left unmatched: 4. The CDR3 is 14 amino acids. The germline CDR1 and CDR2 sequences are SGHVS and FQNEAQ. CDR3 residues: CASSWTGGGNTIYF. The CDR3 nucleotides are TGTGCCAGCAGCTGGACAGGCGGAGGAAACACCATATATTTT.

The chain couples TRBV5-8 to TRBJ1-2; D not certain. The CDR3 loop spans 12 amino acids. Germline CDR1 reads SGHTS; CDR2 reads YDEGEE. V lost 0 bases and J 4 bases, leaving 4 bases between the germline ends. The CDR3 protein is CASSLDSYGYTF. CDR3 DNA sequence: TGTGCCAGCAGCTTGGACAGCTATGGCTACACCTTC. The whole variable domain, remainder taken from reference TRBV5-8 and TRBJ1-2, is EAGVTQSPTHLIKTRGQQATLRCSPISGHTSVYWYQQALGLGLQFLLWYDEGEERNRGNFPPRFSGRQFPNYSSELNVNALELEDSALYLCASSLDSYGYTFGSGTRLTVV.

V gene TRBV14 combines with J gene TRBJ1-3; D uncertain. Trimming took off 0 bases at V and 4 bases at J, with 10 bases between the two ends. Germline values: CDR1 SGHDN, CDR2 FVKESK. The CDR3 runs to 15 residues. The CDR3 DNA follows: TGTGCCAGCAGCCAAGATCGGGGATCCGGAAACACCATATATTTT. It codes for CASSQDRGSGNTIYF. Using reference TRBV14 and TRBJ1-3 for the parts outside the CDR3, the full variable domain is EAGVTQFPSHSVIEKGQTVTLRCDPISGHDNLYWYRRVMGKEIKFLLHFVKESKQDESGMPNNRFLAERTGGTYSTLKVQPAELEDSGVYFCASSQDRGSGNTIYFGEGSWLTVV.

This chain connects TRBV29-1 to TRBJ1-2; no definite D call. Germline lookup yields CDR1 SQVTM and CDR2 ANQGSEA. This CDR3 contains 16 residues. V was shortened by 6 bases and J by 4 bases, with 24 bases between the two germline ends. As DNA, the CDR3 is TGCAGCGTCGTAAGGGTGCAGGCAGGACCGATCTATGGCTACACCTTC. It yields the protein CSVVRVQAGPIYGYTF.

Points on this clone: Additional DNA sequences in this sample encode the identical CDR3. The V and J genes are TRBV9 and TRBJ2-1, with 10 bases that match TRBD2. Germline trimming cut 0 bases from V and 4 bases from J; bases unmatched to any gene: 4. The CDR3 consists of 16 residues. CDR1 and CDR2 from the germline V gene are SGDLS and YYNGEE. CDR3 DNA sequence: TGTGCCAGCAGCGTAGCTGGACTAGCGGCTTACAATGAGCAGTTCTTC. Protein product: CASSVAGLAAYNEQFF.

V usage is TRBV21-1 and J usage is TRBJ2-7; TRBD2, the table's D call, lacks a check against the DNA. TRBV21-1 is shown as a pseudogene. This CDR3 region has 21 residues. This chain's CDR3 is CVASRISPDRGRLAGRYEQYF. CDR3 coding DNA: TGTGTCGCCAGCAGAATATCCCCGGACAGGGGGCGGCTAGCGGGACGGTACGAGCAGTACTTC.

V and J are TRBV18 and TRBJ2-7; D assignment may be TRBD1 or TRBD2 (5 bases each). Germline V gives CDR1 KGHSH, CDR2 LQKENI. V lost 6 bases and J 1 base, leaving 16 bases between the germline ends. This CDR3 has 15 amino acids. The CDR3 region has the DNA TGTGCCAGCTCGCCGGGGCCCGGCGATTCCTACGAGCAGTACTTC. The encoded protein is CASSPGPGDSYEQYF.

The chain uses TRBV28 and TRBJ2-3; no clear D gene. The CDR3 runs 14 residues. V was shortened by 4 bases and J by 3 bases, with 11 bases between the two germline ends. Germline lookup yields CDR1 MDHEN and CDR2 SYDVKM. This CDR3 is CASSSSAWTDTQYF. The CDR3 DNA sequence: TGTGCCAGCAGTTCCAGTGCCTGGACAGATACGCAGTATTTT.

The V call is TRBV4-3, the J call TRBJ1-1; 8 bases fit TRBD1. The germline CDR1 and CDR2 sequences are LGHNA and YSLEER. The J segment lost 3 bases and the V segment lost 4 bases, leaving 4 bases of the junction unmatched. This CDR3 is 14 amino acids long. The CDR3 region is CASSLGQGDTEAFF. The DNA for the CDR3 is TGCGCCAGCAGCCTCGGACAGGGTGACACTGAAGCTTTCTTT.

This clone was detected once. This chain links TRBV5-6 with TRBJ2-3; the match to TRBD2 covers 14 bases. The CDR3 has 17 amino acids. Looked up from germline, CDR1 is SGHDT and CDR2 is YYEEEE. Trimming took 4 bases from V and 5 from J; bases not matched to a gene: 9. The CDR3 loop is CASSTERGLAGEDTQYF. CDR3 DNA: TGTGCCAGCAGCACAGAAAGGGGACTAGCGGGAGAAGATACGCAGTATTTT.

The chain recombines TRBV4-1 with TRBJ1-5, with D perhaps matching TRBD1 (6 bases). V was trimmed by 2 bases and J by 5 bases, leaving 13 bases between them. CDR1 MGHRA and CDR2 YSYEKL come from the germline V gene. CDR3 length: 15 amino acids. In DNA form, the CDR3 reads TGCGCCAGCAGCCAAAAAACAGGGACGGATCAGCCCCAGCATTTT. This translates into CASSQKTGTDQPQHF.

The CDR3 nucleotides read TGCGCCAGCAGCCACCCCGGGACTAGCGGGAGCTACAATGAGCAGTTCTTC. It translates to CASSHPGTSGSYNEQFF. The V gene is TRBV4-1, the J gene TRBJ2-1; 14 bases match TRBD2. Unmatched junction bases numbered 4, after V lost 3 bases and J lost 3 bases. The germline V gene has CDR1 MGHRA and CDR2 YSYEKL. This CDR3 region has 17 residues.

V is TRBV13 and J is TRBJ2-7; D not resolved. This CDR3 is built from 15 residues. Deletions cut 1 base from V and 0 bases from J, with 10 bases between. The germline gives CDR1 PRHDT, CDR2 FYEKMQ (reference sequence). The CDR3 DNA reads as TGTGCCAGCAGCTTAGATCCCGGAAGCTCCTACGAGCAGTACTTC. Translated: CASSLDPGSSYEQYF.

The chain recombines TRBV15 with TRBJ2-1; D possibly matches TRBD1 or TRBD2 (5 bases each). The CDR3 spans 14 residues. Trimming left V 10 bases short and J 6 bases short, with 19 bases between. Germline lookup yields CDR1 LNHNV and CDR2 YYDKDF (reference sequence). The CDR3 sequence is CAIPRDGDVNEQFF. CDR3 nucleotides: TGTGCCATCCCTCGGGACGGAGACGTCAATGAGCAGTTCTTC.

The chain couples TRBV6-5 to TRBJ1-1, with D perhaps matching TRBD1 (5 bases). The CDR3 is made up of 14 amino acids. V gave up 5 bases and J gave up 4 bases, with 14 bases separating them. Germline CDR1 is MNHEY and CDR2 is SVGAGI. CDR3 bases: TGTGCCAGCAGTGTACAGGTAACCCCCACTGAAGCTTTCTTT. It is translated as CASSVQVTPTEAFF.

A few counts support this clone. The CDR3 DNA sequence: TGTGCCAGCAGCTTCTCCGGGACAGGGGTGAACACTGAAGCTTTCTTT. This translates into CASSFSGTGVNTEAFF. The chain joins TRBV7-6 to TRBJ1-1, with 10 nucleotides matching TRBD1. CDR3 size: 16 residues. J lost 0 bases, V lost 3 bases, and 4 bases had no gene match. Germline CDR1 is SGHVS and CDR2 is FNYEAQ.

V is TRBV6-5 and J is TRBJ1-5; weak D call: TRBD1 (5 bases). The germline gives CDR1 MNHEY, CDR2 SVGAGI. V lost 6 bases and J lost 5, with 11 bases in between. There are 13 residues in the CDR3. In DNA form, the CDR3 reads TGTGCCAGCAGCCCCGGGACCTATCAGCCCCAGCATTTT. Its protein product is CASSPGTYQPQHF.

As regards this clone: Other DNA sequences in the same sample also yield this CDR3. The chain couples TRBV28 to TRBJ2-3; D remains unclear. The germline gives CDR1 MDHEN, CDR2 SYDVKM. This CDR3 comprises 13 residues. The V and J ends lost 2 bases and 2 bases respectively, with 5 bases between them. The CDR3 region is CASSLLITDTQYF. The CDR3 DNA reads TGTGCCAGCAGTTTACTAATCACAGATACGCAGTATTTT.